Listed here is a single T cell receptor beta chain. These data belong to a study of technical replicates of blood from four donors. Some clones are missing from TCRdb's copy, which holds only in-frame ones; the method was immunoSEQ multiplex PCR. The sample has 40,000 to 55,000 clones; about 96% are singletons. V shed 6 bases and J 9 bases; nucleotides not matched to a gene: 9. The germline gives CDR1 SQVTM, CDR2 ANQGSEA. This CDR3 is 13 amino acids long. The sequencing sample was made of T cells isolated from PBMCs. The V gene is TRBV29-1, the J gene TRBJ2-1, with 9 bases aligning to TRBD1. The receptor was isolated from a human donor in good health. The CDR3 sequence: CSVGTGYFGEQFF. In nucleotides, the CDR3 is TGCAGCGTGGGGACAGGGTATTTTGGTGAGCAGTTCTTC.